Below, 17 T cell receptor beta chains from the same sample are listed, as sequenced in a study of HIV-infected patients and healthy controls. cDNA was made from approximately 0.55 ug RNA using alpha and beta constant primers. Alpha and beta chain libraries were made separately by chain-specific third strand synthesis with multiplexing indices. TCRdb re-called the 5' RACE reads with MiXCR, one entry per CDR3 protein. The table includes 10,000 or so distinct CDR3 sequences, around 4.9% detected once. All unsorted peripheral T cells were captured because whole blood was used without fractionation. Sequences were derived from blood, sampled before antiretroviral therapy. The receptors come from an adult with HIV infection.

V usage is TRBV4-1 and J usage is TRBJ1-3, with D perhaps TRBD1 (6 bases). Trimming left V 0 bases short and J 4 bases short, with 13 bases between. The germline CDR1 and CDR2 sequences are MGHRA and YSYEKL. The CDR3 totals 16 residues. Here the CDR3 DNA reads TGCGCCAGCAGCCAAGAAAGAGCAGGGGACGGAAACACCATATATTTT. It yields the protein CASSQERAGDGNTIYF.

The table lists this clonotype with many counts. The chain is built from TRBV6-1 and TRBJ1-5, with 7 positions matching TRBD1. CDR1 is MNHNS, CDR2 SASEGT, per germline. The CDR3 has 15 amino acids. Trimming cost V 11 bases and J 1 base; bases outside gene matches: 11. CDR3 DNA: TGTGCCTCTCCCCCGACAGGGTACAGCAATCAGCCCCAGCATTTT. This codes for CASPPTGYSNQPQHF.

The sample holds many counts of this clonotype. The rearrangement links TRBV20-1 to TRBJ2-7; perhaps TRBD1 as D (6 bases). The V end was cut by 6 bases, the J end by 4 bases, with 22 bases between. The CDR3 extends over 15 amino acids. The germline V gene has CDR1 DFQATT and CDR2 SNEGSKA (reference sequence). DNA for the CDR3: TGCAGTGCCAGACAACCTGGGGGCCCCGATTACGAGCAGTACTTC. It encodes CSARQPGGPDYEQYF.

This clonotype has ten or more counts. The J gene is TRBJ2-3, the V gene TRBV12-3 or TRBV12-4, with D tentatively TRBD2 (5 bases). V gave up 3 bases and J gave up 2 bases, with 9 bases separating them. The length of the CDR3 is 14 residues. CDR3 sequence (DNA): TGTGCCAGCAGTTTCGGGGATTACACAGATACGCAGTATTTT. Amino acids: CASSFGDYTDTQYF.

This clonotype came up many times. The genes are TRBV20-1 and TRBJ2-7, with TRBD2 matching over 11 bases. The CDR3 covers 14 residues. After removal of 5 bases from V and 3 bases from J, the junction contained 6 bases not matched to a gene. Germline assignment: CDR1 DFQATT and CDR2 SNEGSKA (reference sequence). The CDR3 sequence: CSAYLAGGSYEQYF. The CDR3 DNA reads as TGCAGTGCTTATTTAGCGGGGGGGAGCTACGAGCAGTACTTC.

By proportion, this clonotype is medium-sized. V usage is TRBV6-1 and J usage is TRBJ1-6, with D hard to call. The V gene's germline CDR1 is MNHNS and CDR2 SASEGT. This CDR3 region has 16 residues. The V and J ends lost 4 bases and 0 bases respectively, with 10 bases between them. CDR3 in amino acids: CASSAEWSSYNSPLHF. The DNA of the CDR3 is TGTGCCAGCAGTGCCGAGTGGAGCTCCTATAATTCACCCCTCCACTTT.

This clonotype was recorded many times. The chain combines TRBV7-9 with TRBJ1-1, with a possible D match to TRBD1 (6 bases). V was trimmed by 6 bases and J by 5 bases, leaving 13 bases between them. CDR3 length: 13 amino acids. Germline-derived CDR1 and CDR2 are SEHNR and FQNEAQ (reference sequence). The DNA of the CDR3 is TGTGCCAGCAGTCTAGAGGGGGGGACTGAAGCTTTCTTT. Its protein is CASSLEGGTEAFF.

This clonotype has at least ten counts. The chain employs TRBV7-9 and TRBJ1-5, with 12 bases that match TRBD1. The J segment lost 4 bases and the V segment lost 3 bases, leaving 1 base of the junction unmatched. The CDR3 is 15 amino acids. Germline V lookup: CDR1 SEHNR, CDR2 FQNEAQ (reference sequence). In DNA form, the CDR3 reads TGTGCCAGCAGCTTGGGACAGGGGGCAAATCAGCCCCAGCATTTT. It specifies CASSLGQGANQPQHF.

This clonotype has a count of ten or more. The J gene is TRBJ1-4, the V gene TRBV27; D uncertain. This CDR3 contains 17 residues. Germline V gene sequence: CDR1 MNHEY, CDR2 SMNVEV (reference sequence). The V gene lost 0 bases and the J gene lost 5 bases, with 16 bases spanning the gap. CDR3: CASSLSPRVLGNEKLFF. For the CDR3, the DNA is TGTGCCAGCAGTTTATCTCCTAGGGTTCTCGGGAATGAAAAACTGTTTTTT.

By its share, this clonotype is medium-sized. The chain employs TRBV11-2 and TRBJ2-3; tentatively, D is TRBD2 (5 bases). V lost 1 base and J 4 bases, leaving 18 bases between the germline ends. The CDR3 is made up of 17 amino acids. Germline assignment: CDR1 SGHAT and CDR2 FQNNGV. CDR3 residues: CASSLVSGVVGADTQYF. DNA for the CDR3: TGTGCCAGCAGCTTAGTTTCCGGGGTAGTTGGTGCAGATACGCAGTATTTT.

This clonotype was recorded many times. The rearrangement links TRBV6-2 or TRBV6-3 to TRBJ2-7; possible D gene TRBD2, 5 bases. The germline V and J ends were trimmed by 6 bases and 0 bases, with 9 bases remaining between them. Germline values: CDR1 MNHEY, CDR2 SVGEGT. The CDR3 extends over 13 amino acids. CDR3 residues: CASRDLNSYEQYF. The CDR3 bases are TGTGCCAGCAGGGACTTGAACTCCTACGAGCAGTACTTC.

This clonotype occurred many times. This rearrangement joins TRBV7-9 to TRBJ2-3; D ambiguous. Germline loops: CDR1 SEHNR, CDR2 FQNEAQ (reference sequence). This CDR3 has 13 amino acids. V shed 2 bases and J shed 2 bases, with 5 bases lying between them. CDR3 bases: TGTGCCAGCAGCTTACAGACCACAGATACGCAGTATTTT. As protein: CASSLQTTDTQYF. Filled out from reference TRBV7-9 and TRBJ2-3, the complete variable domain reads DTGVSQNPRHKITKRGQNVTFRCDPISEHNRLYWYRQTLGQGPEFLTYFQNEAQLEKSRLLSDRFSAERPKGSFSTLEIQRTEQGDSAMYLCASSLQTTDTQYFGPGTRLTVL.

This clonotype was recorded at least ten times. For the CDR3, the DNA is TGTGCCAGCAGCCACGGGTTTTCGCGCACAGATACGCAGTATTTT. Amino acids: CASSHGFSRTDTQYF. The rearrangement uses TRBV6-5 and TRBJ2-3; D remains unclear. The CDR3 sequence is 15 residues long. The germline V gene encodes CDR1 MNHEY and CDR2 SVGAGI. The germline V and J ends were trimmed by 6 bases and 1 base, with 14 bases remaining between them.

In its sample, this clonotype was seen many times. The chain combines TRBV7-9 with TRBJ2-6, with unresolved D. CDR1 SEHNR and CDR2 FQNEAQ come from the germline V gene (reference sequence). CDR3 length: 15 residues. V shed 3 bases and J shed 4 bases, with 10 bases lying between them. The CDR3 DNA reads as TGTGCCAGCAGCTTCACAGAGAGCGGGGCCAACGTCCTGACTTTC. This encodes CASSFTESGANVLTF. The complete variable domain, with remaining parts taken from reference TRBV7-9 and TRBJ2-6, reads DTGVSQNPRHKITKRGQNVTFRCDPISEHNRLYWYRQTLGQGPEFLTYFQNEAQLEKSRLLSDRFSAERPKGSFSTLEIQRTEQGDSAMYLCASSFTESGANVLTFGAGSRLTVL.

The sample holds many counts of this clonotype. This chain uses TRBV29-1 with TRBJ1-6; D remains unclear. With 4 bases removed from V and 9 bases from J, the gap between germline ends came to 16 bases. In germline, CDR1 is SQVTM, CDR2 ANQGSEA. This CDR3 is 14 amino acids long. The DNA of the CDR3 is TGCAGCGTTGGGGAAACCGGGGTCGGTTCACCCCTCCACTTT. As protein: CSVGETGVGSPLHF. Drawing the rest from reference TRBV29-1 and TRBJ1-6, the complete variable domain is SAVISQKPSRDICQRGTSLTIQCQVDSQVTMMFWYRQQPGQSLTLIATANQGSEATYESGFVIDKFPISRPNLTFSTLTVSNMSPEDSSIYLCSVGETGVGSPLHFGNGTRLTVT.

In its sample, this clonotype ranks as medium-sized. The genes are TRBV13 and TRBJ1-1, with D possibly TRBD1 on 6 matching bases. The CDR3 loop spans 13 amino acids. Germline lookup yields CDR1 PRHDT and CDR2 FYEKMQ (reference sequence). Deletions cut 5 bases from V and 11 bases from J, with 18 bases between. The CDR3 bases are TGTGCCAGCAGCGTACAGGGTGGGGGAGGGGCTTTCTTT. Residues: CASSVQGGGGAFF.

This clonotype has ten or more counts. CDR3 DNA: TGTGCCAGCAGTAACAATTATAATTCTCGGTATTTT. It yields the protein CASSNNYNSRYF. The chain combines TRBV9 with TRBJ2-3; D is undetermined. The V end was cut by 5 bases, the J end by 14 bases, with 18 bases between. The CDR3 consists of 12 residues. In germline, CDR1 is SGDLS, CDR2 YYNGEE.